These T cell receptor beta chains were read from a single sample in a study of T cells after posttransplantation cyclophosphamide. TCRdb keeps only in-frame clones here, not all; method: immunoSEQ multiplex PCR. The sample has tens of thousands of clones; approximately 87% are singletons. Specimen: PBMCs, collected after allogeneic stem cell transplant with posttransplant cyclophosphamide. Source of these receptors: a female patient under 45 who received an allogeneic stem cell transplant from an unrelated donor, was CMV-positive, and had no GVHD. Some of these T cells may belong to the graft donor. CDR3s include the opening cysteine and the closing phenylalanine or tryptophan. A D gene is named only where the DNA matches it firmly. Clone size is stated in some rows and not others, as once, few, many or a class when expanded.

.,TRBD2,TRBV6-5,TRBJ2-7,CASRSPGGHEQYF,TGTGCCAGCAGATCCCCGGGGGGACACGAGCAGTACTTC
.,TRBD2,TRBV30,TRBJ2-7,CAWRGENYEQYF,TGTGCCTGGCGGGGGGAGAACTACGAGCAGTACTTC
.,TRBD1,TRBV4-3,TRBJ2-1,CASSRDSNNEQFF,TGCGCCAGCAGCCGGGACAGTAACAATGAGCAGTTCTTC
.,.,TRBV28,TRBJ1-4,CASSGEPGATNEKLFF,TGTGCCAGCAGTGGGGAACCGGGGGCAACTAATGAAAAACTGTTTTTT
.,TRBD1,TRBV7-9,TRBJ1-6,CASSPSDRGNSPLHF,TGTGCCAGCAGCCCCTCGGACAGGGGGAATTCACCCCTCCACTTT
few,TRBD1,TRBV5-8,TRBJ2-3,CASSRFGQGGAGTDTQYF,TGTGCCAGCAGCCGATTCGGACAGGGGGGGGCCGGCACAGATACGCAGTATTTT
.,.,TRBV5-1,TRBJ2-7,CASSLAQPPGEQYF,TGCGCCAGCAGCTTGGCCCAGCCCCCGGGCGAGCAGTACTTC
.,.,TRBV5-1,TRBJ2-2,CASSLKGRNTGELFF,TGCGCCAGCAGCTTGAAAGGGAGGAACACCGGGGAGCTGTTTTTT
.,TRBD1,TRBV2,TRBJ2-7,CASSEAVGGTGDHEQYF,TGTGCCAGCAGTGAGGCGGTCGGTGGGACAGGGGATCACGAGCAGTACTTC
.,.,TRBV28,TRBJ2-3,CASSLTGISRSTDTQYF,TGTGCCAGCAGTTTAACAGGAATAAGTAGGAGCACAGATACGCAGTATTTT
.,TRBD1,TRBV23-1,TRBJ2-7,CASRTGGHEQYF,TGCGCCAGCAGGACAGGGGGCCACGAGCAGTACTTC
.,.,TRBV19,TRBJ1-6,CASATGEHNSPLHF,TGTGCCAGCGCGACAGGAGAACATAATTCACCCCTCCACTTT
.,.,TRBV27,TRBJ2-4,CASSFLETSKNIQYF,TGTGCCAGCAGCTTTCTAGAGACTTCCAAAAACATTCAGTACTTC
.,.,TRBV7-2,TRBJ2-4,CASSRQGRSAKNIQYF,TGTGCCAGCAGCCGTCAGGGTCGTTCGGCCAAAAACATTCAGTACTTC
few,.,TRBV2,TRBJ2-7,CASIPDRSYEQYF,TGTGCCAGCATTCCCGACAGGTCCTACGAGCAGTACTTC
.,.,TRBV6-5,TRBJ1-2,CASSYELNYGYTF,TGTGCCAGCAGTTACGAACTGAACTATGGCTACACCTTC
.,.,TRBV10-3,TRBJ1-2,CAIWRGDYGYTF,TGTGCCATCTGGCGGGGAGACTATGGCTACACCTTC
.,.,TRBV11-2,TRBJ1-2,CASSLRRTSDGYTF,TGTGCCAGCAGCTTAAGACGGACATCGGATGGCTACACCTTC
.,TRBD1,TRBV5-6,TRBJ2-7,CASSPGTVHYEQYF,TGTGCCAGCAGCCCGGGGACAGTACATTACGAGCAGTACTTC
.,TRBD1,TRBV27,TRBJ1-5,CASSPGTGRQPQHF,TGTGCCAGCAGCCCCGGGACAGGGCGTCAGCCCCAGCATTTT
once,.,TRBV19,TRBJ1-2,CASSHLQGNYGYTF,TGTGCCAGTAGCCACCTACAGGGAAACTATGGCTACACCTTC
.,.,TRBV7-9,TRBJ1-4,CASSLGETSTNEKLFF,TGTGCCAGCAGCTTAGGAGAGACATCAACTAATGAAAAACTGTTTTTT
.,TRBD1,TRBV28,TRBJ1-2,CASSPLAGQGNYGYIF,TGTGCCAGCAGCCCCCTTGCGGGACAGGGAAACTATGGCTACATCTTC
.,.,TRBV7-9,TRBJ2-3,CASSADFGVPDTQYF,TGTGCCAGCAGCGCTGACTTCGGGGTCCCAGATACGCAGTATTTT
.,.,TRBV28,TRBJ2-2,CASSLPGVSTGELFF,TGTGCCAGCAGTCTCCCGGGGGTATCCACCGGGGAGCTGTTTTTT
.,.,TRBV27,TRBJ1-1,CASRISVNTEAFF,TGTGCCAGTAGAATTTCGGTGAACACTGAAGCTTTCTTT
.,TRBD1,TRBV7-3,TRBJ2-3,CASSTTGVDTQYF,TGTGCCAGCAGCACGACAGGGGTGGATACGCAGTATTTT
.,.,TRBV9,TRBJ2-7,CASSAPAGPVGEQYF,TGTGCCAGCAGCGCTCCAGCAGGGCCGGTGGGCGAGCAGTACTTC
.,TRBD2,TRBV10-1,TRBJ2-5,CASSESIAGWETQYF,TGCGCCAGCAGTGAGTCGATAGCGGGGTGGGAGACCCAGTACTTC
.,TRBD2,TRBV7-9,TRBJ2-5,CASSLSTSGGSETQYF,TGTGCCAGCAGCCTCAGTACTAGCGGGGGGAGCGAGACCCAGTACTTC
.,TRBD2,TRBV4-2,TRBJ2-5,CASSSPLGPKRGAETQYF,TGTGCCAGCAGCTCCCCTCTGGGCCCGAAGCGGGGAGCAGAGACCCAGTACTTC
.,.,TRBV5-4,TRBJ1-2,CASSLQVPPNYGYTF,TGTGCCAGCAGCTTACAGGTCCCGCCTAACTATGGCTACACCTTC
few,.,TRBV6-1,TRBJ1-4,CASSEPQTRVFEKLFF,TGTGCCAGCAGTGAACCTCAGACAAGAGTATTTGAAAAACTGTTTTTT
.,TRBD1,TRBV5-4,TRBJ2-7,CASSVDRGVEQYF,TGTGCCAGCAGCGTGGACAGGGGAGTTGAGCAGTACTTC
.,TRBD1,TRBV19,TRBJ1-3,CASRRTGRSGNTIYF,TGTGCCAGTAGGCGGACAGGCCGCTCTGGAAACACCATATATTTT
.,.,TRBV27,TRBJ1-1,CASSFMGDTEAFF,TGTGCCAGCAGTTTTATGGGCGACACTGAAGCTTTCTTT
.,TRBD1,TRBV29-1,TRBJ1-4,CSVEATGGGKLFF,TGCAGCGTTGAAGCCACAGGGGGCGGAAAACTGTTTTTT
.,.,TRBV7-2,TRBJ2-3,CASSPLGGYSTDTQYF,TGTGCCAGCAGCCCTCTAGGGGGTTATAGCACAGATACGCAGTATTTT
once,.,TRBV27,TRBJ2-7,CASSYQGLNEQYF,TGTGCCAGCAGTTACCAGGGCCTCAACGAGCAGTACTTC
.,TRBD1,TRBV27,TRBJ1-6,CASRPPGQGGYNSPLHF,TGTGCCAGCCGACCTCCGGGACAGGGCGGCTATAATTCACCCCTCCACTTT
.,.,TRBV7-9,TRBJ2-5,CASSATRGLQETQYF,TGTGCCAGCAGCGCCACCAGGGGCCTACAAGAGACCCAGTACTTC
.,TRBD1,TRBV28,TRBJ1-4,CASRPGGQREKLFF,TGTGCCAGCAGGCCAGGGGGGCAGCGTGAAAAACTGTTTTTT
.,TRBD2,TRBV27,TRBJ2-3,CASSIPGLAGVDTQYF,TGTGCCAGCAGTATCCCGGGACTAGCGGGGGTAGATACGCAGTATTTT
.,TRBD1,TRBV12-5,TRBJ2-1,CASGLGTALHEQFF,TGTGCTAGTGGGCTCGGGACAGCCCTCCATGAGCAGTTCTTC
.,TRBD1,TRBV6-5,TRBJ2-3,CAVQGERYTDTQYF,TGTGCCGTCCAGGGGGAAAGGTACACAGATACGCAGTATTTT
once,TRBD1,TRBV6-4,TRBJ2-7,CASSPGQGAYEQYF,TGTGCCAGCAGTCCGGGACAGGGGGCCTACGAGCAGTACTTC
.,.,TRBV10-3,TRBJ2-7,CAISEGQAYEQYF,TGTGCCATCAGTGAGGGGCAGGCCTACGAGCAGTACTTC
.,.,TRBV28,TRBJ2-7,CASNPVEAYEQYF,TGTGCCAGCAACCCGGTCGAGGCCTACGAGCAGTACTTC